Listed here are 16 T cell receptor beta chains from one sample, sequenced in a study of cytomegalovirus exposure and HLA in healthy donors. The PCR made use of 60 Vbeta and 13 Jbeta primers. The method was immunoSEQ multiplex PCR; TCRdb's version includes in-frame clones alone and lacks a portion of them. The table shows some 190,000 clones, with roughly 79% occurring only once. Sequences were obtained from PBMCs. These TCRs come from a woman younger than 30 in good health and CMV-seronegative.

The V gene is TRBV28, the J gene TRBJ1-2; possible D gene TRBD1, 5 bases. The V and J ends lost 3 bases and 9 bases respectively, with 8 bases between them. The V gene's germline CDR1 is MDHEN and CDR2 SYDVKM. This CDR3 has 11 residues. This CDR3 is CASSFPGSYTF. The CDR3 nucleotides are TGTGCCAGCAGTTTCCCAGGGAGCTACACCTTC.

The J gene is TRBJ2-7, the V gene TRBV28; TRBD2 aligns across 10 bases. J gave up 3 bases and V 2 bases, and 4 bases lay outside the gene matches. The CDR3 totals 15 residues. Germline CDR1 MDHEN, CDR2 SYDVKM. DNA for the CDR3: TGTGCCAGCAGTTTAGGTAGCGGGGGGCTCTACGAGCAGTACTTC. Amino acid sequence: CASSLGSGGLYEQYF.

The chain is built from TRBV19 and TRBJ2-7, with D perhaps matching TRBD2 (6 bases). Germline CDR1 reads LNHDA; CDR2 reads SQIVND (reference sequence). The CDR3 has 15 amino acids. Trimming took off 6 bases at V and 0 bases at J, with 15 bases between the two ends. CDR3 amino acids: CASSRDSSSSYEQYF. Here the CDR3 DNA reads TGTGCCAGTAGCCGGGACTCCTCCAGCTCCTACGAGCAGTACTTC.

The chain links TRBV30 to TRBJ1-1; D gene ambiguous. V lost 0 bases to trimming and J lost 5 bases, with 13 bases between them. CDR1 GTSNPN and CDR2 SVGIG come from the germline V gene (reference sequence). The CDR3 is made up of 14 amino acids. The CDR3 is CAWSVRIERTEAFF. CDR3 coding DNA: TGTGCCTGGAGTGTACGGATAGAGCGGACTGAAGCTTTCTTT. The whole variable domain, remainder taken from reference TRBV30 and TRBJ1-1, is SQTIHQWPATLVQPVGSPLSLECTVEGTSNPNLYWYRQAAGRGLQLLFYSVGIGQISSEVPQNLSASRPQDRQFILSSKKLLLSDSGFYLCAWSVRIERTEAFFGQGTRLTVV.

This clone appeared a single time. The CDR3 loop reads CASRSWTGKAYEQYF. The DNA for the CDR3 is TGCGCCAGCAGAAGCTGGACAGGTAAAGCCTACGAGCAGTACTTC. This rearrangement joins TRBV4-1 to TRBJ2-7; 7 bases line up with TRBD1. Germline CDR1 and CDR2: MGHRA and YSYEKL. This CDR3 is 15 amino acids long. V shed 6 bases and J 2 bases; nucleotides not matched to a gene: 10.

The genes are TRBV7-9 and TRBJ2-7; TRBD2 aligns across 8 bases. V dropped 5 bases and J dropped 3; count of bases not matched to a gene: 3. The germline CDR1 and CDR2 sequences are SEHNR and FQNEAQ (reference sequence). CDR3 length: 13 amino acids. CDR3 sequence (DNA): TGTGCCAGCAGCCCCGGGACTAGCTACGAGCAGTACTTC. It translates to CASSPGTSYEQYF.

This chain uses TRBV10-3 with TRBJ1-1; tentative D call: TRBD1 (6 bases). CDR1 is ENHRY and CDR2 is SYGVKD in the germline V gene. The CDR3 runs to 13 residues. The germline V and J ends were trimmed by 7 bases and 1 base, with 10 bases remaining between them. The CDR3 loop is CAIMDRQNTEAFF. The CDR3 DNA sequence: TGTGCCATCATGGACAGACAGAACACTGAAGCTTTCTTT.

The table lists this clone with a few counts. The chain carries TRBV18 and TRBJ1-1; D may be TRBD1 (6 bases). The CDR3 has 14 residues. Germline V gene data show CDR1 as KGHSH and CDR2 as LQKENI. With 0 bases removed from V and 6 bases from J, the gap between germline ends came to 11 bases. CDR3 residues: CASSPPQGWPEAFF. The CDR3 DNA follows: TGTGCCAGCTCACCACCGCAGGGGTGGCCTGAAGCTTTCTTT.

V usage is TRBV28 and J usage is TRBJ2-7, with 11 bases aligning to TRBD1. The CDR3 totals 15 residues. Germline V lookup: CDR1 MDHEN, CDR2 SYDVKM. The J segment lost 3 bases and the V segment lost 2 bases, leaving 3 bases of the junction unmatched. CDR3 coding DNA: TGTGCCAGCAGTTTACAGGACAGGGGGCTCTACGAGCAGTACTTC. As protein: CASSLQDRGLYEQYF.

The rearrangement links TRBV14 to TRBJ1-2; no definite D call. Germline values: CDR1 SGHDN, CDR2 FVKESK. CDR3 length: 13 residues. Trimming took 1 base from V and 6 from J, leaving 9 bases between them. CDR3 DNA: TGTGCCAGCAGCCAAGGGCCCCGTAATGGCTACACCTTC. Translation: CASSQGPRNGYTF.

This chain uses TRBV15 with TRBJ1-2, with 7 bases identical to TRBD1. The CDR3 runs to 15 residues. V trimming: 5 bases; J trimming: 8 bases; junction bases outside the gene matches: 14. Germline-derived CDR1 and CDR2 are LNHNV and YYDKDF (reference sequence). This chain's CDR3 is CATSGLTGDGEGYTF. CDR3 nucleotide sequence: TGTGCCACCAGCGGACTAACAGGGGACGGTGAGGGCTACACCTTC. The full variable domain, with the rest looked up from reference TRBV15 and TRBJ1-2, is DAMVIQNPRYQVTQFGKPVTLSCSQTLNHNVMYWYQQKSSQAPKLLFHYYDKDFNNEADTPDNFQSRRPNTSFCFLDIRSPGLGDTAMYLCATSGLTGDGEGYTFGSGTRLTVV.

V usage is TRBV5-1 and J usage is TRBJ1-3; 8 nucleotides agree with TRBD1. CDR3 size: 16 residues. Germline values: CDR1 SGHRS, CDR2 YFSETQ. After removal of 4 bases from V and 4 bases from J, the junction contained 10 bases not matched to a gene. The CDR3 region has the DNA TGCGCCAGCAGCCAAAGACAGGGGTCCTTCGGAAACACCATATATTTT. Translated: CASSQRQGSFGNTIYF. The full variable domain, its missing parts supplied by reference TRBV5-1 and TRBJ1-3, is KAGVTQTPRYLIKTRGQQVTLSCSPISGHRSVSWYQQTPGQGLQFLFEYFSETQRNKGNFPGRFSGRQFSNSRSEMNVSTLELGDSALYLCASSQRQGSFGNTIYFGEGSWLTVV.

CDR3: CASSSGLAIGDTQYF. For the CDR3, the DNA is TGTGCCAGCAGCTCGGGACTAGCAATCGGGGATACGCAGTATTTT. The V and J genes are TRBV7-3 and TRBJ2-3; 9 nucleotides align to TRBD2. Unmatched junction bases numbered 8, after V lost 4 bases and J lost 6 bases. This CDR3 spans 15 amino acids. Germline V gene data show CDR1 as SGHTA and CDR2 as FQGTGA.

This clone was seen only a few times. One junction end disagrees with the germline gene, perhaps due to a read error. The same CDR3 is also encoded by other DNA sequences in this sample. This chain joins TRBV19 and TRBJ1-6, with 7 bases fitting TRBD1. There are 17 residues in the CDR3. Germline assignment: CDR1 LNHDA and CDR2 SQIVND (reference sequence). CDR3 sequence reads: CASSSRQGSSYNSPLHF. In nucleotides, the CDR3 is TGTGCCAGTAGTTCCCGACAGGGAAGCTCCTATAATTCCCCCCTCCACTTT.

The chain employs TRBV15 and TRBJ2-4, with TRBD2 matching 10 bases. The CDR3 loop spans 15 amino acids. Germline loops: CDR1 LNHNV, CDR2 YYDKDF (reference sequence). Trimming took 2 bases from V and 7 from J; bases not matched to a gene: 5. CDR3 coding DNA: TGTGCCACCAGCAGATTTACTAGCGGGATGAACATTCAGTACTTC. Protein sequence: CATSRFTSGMNIQYF.

This chain joins TRBV9 and TRBJ2-1; 7 bases agree with TRBD2. The CDR3 has 15 amino acids. V lost 0 bases and J lost 1; bases outside the gene matches: 1. CDR1 is SGDLS and CDR2 is YYNGEE in the germline V gene. The DNA of the CDR3 is TGTGCCAGCAGCGTAGTCGGGGGGTCCTACAATGAGCAGTTCTTC. Protein sequence: CASSVVGGSYNEQFF.